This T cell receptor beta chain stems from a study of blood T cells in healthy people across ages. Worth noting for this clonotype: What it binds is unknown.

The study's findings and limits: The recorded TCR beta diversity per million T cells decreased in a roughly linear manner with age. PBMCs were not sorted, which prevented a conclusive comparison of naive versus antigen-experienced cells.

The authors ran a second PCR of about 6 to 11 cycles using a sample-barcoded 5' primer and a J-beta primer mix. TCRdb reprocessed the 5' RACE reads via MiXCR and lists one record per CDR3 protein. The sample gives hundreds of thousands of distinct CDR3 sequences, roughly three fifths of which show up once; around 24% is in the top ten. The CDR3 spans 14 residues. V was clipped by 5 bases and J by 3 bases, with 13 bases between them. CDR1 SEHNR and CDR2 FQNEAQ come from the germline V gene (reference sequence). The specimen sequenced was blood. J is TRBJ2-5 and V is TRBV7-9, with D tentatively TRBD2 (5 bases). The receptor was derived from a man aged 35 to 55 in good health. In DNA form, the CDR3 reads TGTGCCAGCAGCCGAGACCGGGAAAAAGAGACCCAGTACTTC. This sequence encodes CASSRDREKETQYF.